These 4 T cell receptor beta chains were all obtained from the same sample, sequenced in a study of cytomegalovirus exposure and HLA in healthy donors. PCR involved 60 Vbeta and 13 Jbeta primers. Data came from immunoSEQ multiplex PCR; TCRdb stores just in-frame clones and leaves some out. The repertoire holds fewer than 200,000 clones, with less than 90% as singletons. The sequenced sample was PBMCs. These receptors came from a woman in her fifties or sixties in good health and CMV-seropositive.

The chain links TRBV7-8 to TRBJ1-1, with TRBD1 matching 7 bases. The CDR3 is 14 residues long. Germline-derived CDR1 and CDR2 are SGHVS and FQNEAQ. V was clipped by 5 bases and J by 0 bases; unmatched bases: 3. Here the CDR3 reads CASSRTGMNTEAFF. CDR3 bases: TGTGCCAGCAGCCGGACAGGAATGAACACTGAAGCTTTCTTT.

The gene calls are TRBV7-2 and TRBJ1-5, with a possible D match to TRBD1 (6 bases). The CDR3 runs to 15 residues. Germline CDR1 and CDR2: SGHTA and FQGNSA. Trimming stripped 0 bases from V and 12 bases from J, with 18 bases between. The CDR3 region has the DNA TGTGCCAGCAGCTTAGCGTCTGTTTCGGGGGGGCTCCAGCATTTT. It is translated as CASSLASVSGGLQHF.

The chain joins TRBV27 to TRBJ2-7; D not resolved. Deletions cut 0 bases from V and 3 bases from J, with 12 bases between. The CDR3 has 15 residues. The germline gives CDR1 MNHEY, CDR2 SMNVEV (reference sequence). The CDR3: CASSLSAQTYYEQYF. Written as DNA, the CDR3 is TGTGCCAGCAGTTTATCCGCACAGACCTACTACGAGCAGTACTTC.

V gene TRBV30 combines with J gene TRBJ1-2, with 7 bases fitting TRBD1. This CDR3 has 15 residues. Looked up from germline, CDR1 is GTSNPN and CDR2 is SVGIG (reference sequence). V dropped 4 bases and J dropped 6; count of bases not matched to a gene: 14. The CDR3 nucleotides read TGTGCCTGGATTCTCACCCCCGGGACAGTGGATGGCTACACCTTC. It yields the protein CAWILTPGTVDGYTF.